Below are 17 T cell receptor delta chains sequenced from a single sample in a study of gamma-delta T cells after stem cell transplantation. TCRdb re-processed the RT-PCR reads via CATT. The table records about 5,400 delta-chain clones, 9.8% of them present only once. The sequencing sample was made of gamma-delta T cells. These receptors were taken from a human donor. It is not recorded whose cells these are; they may come from a transplant donor.

A word on this clone: It differs at one base from a far larger clone, so likely a read error. Additional DNA sequences in this sample encode the identical CDR3. The V gene is TRDV2, the J gene TRDJ3, with D perhaps TRDD3 (6 bases). This CDR3 is 21 amino acids long. Germline V CDR1 and CDR2: GEAIGNYY, EKD. The germline V and J ends were trimmed by 1 base and 0 bases, with 21 bases remaining between them. The CDR3: CACDTGWGARPDSWDTRQMFF. The DNA for the CDR3 is TGTGCCTGTGACACTGGCTGGGGAGCGCGGCCCGACTCCTGGGACACCCGACAGATGTTTTTC.

The chain employs TRDV2 and TRDJ1, with TRDD3 matching over 10 bases. Trimming at V came to 1 base and at J to 0 bases, leaving 13 bases not matched to a gene. The germline gives CDR1 GEAIGNYY, CDR2 EKD. The CDR3 runs 19 residues. The chain's CDR3 is CACDTLYPRTGGYTDKLIF. The CDR3, as DNA: TGTGCCTGTGACACTCTCTACCCTCGGACTGGGGGATACACCGATAAACTCATCTTT.

This clone showed up just a few times. A much more abundant neighbour one base away suggests this may be a read error. The identical CDR3 is also encoded by other nucleotide sequences in the sample. The V gene is TRDV2, the J gene TRDJ2, with 7 bases aligning to TRDD3. The CDR3 runs 17 residues. Germline-derived CDR1 and CDR2 are GEAIGNYY and EKD. CDR3 sequence: CACDPVLGNALTAQLFF. The CDR3 nucleotides read TGTGCCTGTGACCCCGTACTGGGGAACGCTTTGACCGCACAACTCTTCTTT.

This sequence joins TRDV2 and TRDJ1; D perhaps matches TRDD3 (5 bases). The germline V and J ends were trimmed by 0 bases and 1 base, with 14 bases remaining between them. CDR1 and CDR2 from the germline V gene are GEAIGNYY and EKD. CDR3 length equals 16 residues. CDR3 coding DNA: TGTGCCTGTGACACCGTGGGGCCACGGGGCACCGATAAACTCATCTTT. Its translation is CACDTVGPRGTDKLIF.

In this sample, this clone is medium-sized. The V and J genes are TRDV2 and TRDJ1; 7 bases map to TRDD3. J gave up 7 bases and V 3 bases, and 28 bases lay outside the gene matches. The CDR3 is made up of 20 amino acids. From germline, CDR1 is GEAIGNYY and CDR2 EKD. This CDR3 reads CACDPASGRGGEDTRGKLIF. The CDR3 DNA reads as TGTGCCTGTGACCCTGCGTCGGGGCGGGGAGGCGAGGATACGCGTGGTAAACTCATCTTT.

Regarding this clone: A junction boundary mismatches the germline segment, possibly from a read error. The identical CDR3 is also encoded by other nucleotide sequences in the sample. CDR3 DNA: TGTGCCTGTGACGACTTACTGGGGGCCCCCCACACCGATAAACTCATCTTC. Translation gives CACDDLLGAPHTDKLIF. The rearrangement joins TRDV2 to TRDJ1, with 8 bases aligning to TRDD3. This CDR3 region has 17 residues. CDR1 and CDR2 from the germline V gene are GEAIGNYY and EKD.

Notes on this clone: A clone one base away is much larger, so this may be a read error. The chain links TRDV2 to TRDJ3; 7 nucleotides agree with TRDD3. Germline lookup yields CDR1 GEAIGNYY and CDR2 EKD. The CDR3 extends over 17 amino acids. This CDR3 reads CACDTAGGSWGTRQMFF. The CDR3 DNA is TGTGCCTGTGACACTGCTGGGGGCTCCTGGGGCACCCGACAGATGTTTTTC.

V usage is TRDV2 and J usage is TRDJ1, with D maybe TRDD3 (6 bases). Between the trimmed V and J ends, which lost 0 bases and 0 bases, there was a span of 25 bases. CDR1 is GEAIGNYY and CDR2 is EKD in the germline V gene. The CDR3 is made up of 20 amino acids. CDR3 nucleotide sequence: TGTGCCTGTGACACCCTTGGGGATCCCACAAGTCCTTCGTACACCGATAAACTCATCTTT. This gives the protein CACDTLGDPTSPSYTDKLIF.

V usage is TRDV2 and J usage is TRDJ3; a possible D gene is TRDD3 (5 bases). CDR1 and CDR2 (germline): GEAIGNYY, EKD. V was cut by 3 bases and J by 0 bases, with 14 bases left in between. This CDR3 has 18 residues. The CDR3 DNA follows: TGTGCCTGTGACCTCGCCGGGGAGAGCTCCTGGGACACCCGACAGATGTTTTTC. Its translation: CACDLAGESSWDTRQMFF.

This clone has a handful of counts. TCRdb's entry gives the protein of a much larger clone, which mismatches this DNA's translation at residue 9, likely from a read error; the protein reported here is translated from the DNA. V usage is TRDV2 and J usage is TRDJ1; TRDD3 is a possible D gene (6 bases). V lost 3 bases and J lost 0, with 22 bases in between. This CDR3 is built from 18 residues. From germline, CDR1 is GEAIGNYY and CDR2 EKD. Here the CDR3 DNA reads TGTGCCTGTGACGCAATTCTGGGGAATCAGGAAAACACCGATAAACTCATCTTT. Translating gives CACDAILGNQENTDKLIF.

This clone was observed a handful of times. This rearrangement joins TRDV2 to TRDJ1; TRDD3 agrees at 9 bases. With V trimmed by 5 bases and J by 0 bases, 15 bases remained unmatched. There are 18 residues in the CDR3. Germline CDR1 GEAIGNYY, CDR2 EKD. CDR3 sequence (DNA): TGTGCCTGTGTGCCCAATTGGGGGATAGGTTCCCACACCGATAAACTCATCTTT. This translates into CACVPNWGIGSHTDKLIF.

The CDR3 DNA follows: TGTGCCTGTGACATTTCTTCTCCACTGGTGGATACCGTTTCCGATAAACTCATCTTT. Its translation is CACDISSPLVDTVSDKLIF. The chain carries TRDV2 and TRDJ1; perhaps TRDD3 as D (6 bases). This CDR3 contains 19 residues. Germline V gene lookup returns CDR1 GEAIGNYY and CDR2 EKD. Deletions cut 2 bases from V and 3 bases from J, with 27 bases between.

This clone ranks as medium-sized. This chain joins TRDV2 and TRDJ2, with 8 bases fitting TRDD3. Trimming cost V 2 bases and J 1 base; bases outside gene matches: 11. CDR1 and CDR2 from the germline V gene are GEAIGNYY and EKD. The CDR3 has 18 amino acids. Here the CDR3 DNA reads TGTGCCTGTGACAACTGGGGGTCTCAGGGCGTTTTGACAGCACAACTCTTCTTT. Translated, it gives CACDNWGSQGVLTAQLFF.

The chain recombines TRDV2 with TRDJ1; 11 bases fit TRDD3. CDR3 length equals 17 residues. Germline-derived CDR1 and CDR2 are GEAIGNYY and EKD. The V and J ends lost 1 base and 8 bases, in that order; junction bases with no gene match: 14. The CDR3 is CACDTMLLGDTGAKLIF. The CDR3 DNA sequence: TGTGCCTGTGACACAATGTTGCTGGGGGATACTGGCGCAAAACTCATCTTT.

This clone came up a few times. This may come from a read error, since a much larger clone is one base off. The chain uses TRDV2 and TRDJ2, with D possibly TRDD3 on 6 matching bases. V shed 3 bases and J shed 5 bases, with 18 bases lying between them. The CDR3 sequence is 16 residues long. Germline-derived CDR1 and CDR2 are GEAIGNYY and EKD. The CDR3 protein is CACDELGAKPTAQLFF. For the CDR3, the DNA is TGTGCCTGTGACGAGTTGGGGGCCAAACCCACAGCACAACTCTTCTTT.

Of note for this clone: Only one base separates this from a far larger clonotype, so it likely reflects a read error. The same CDR3 is also encoded by other DNA sequences in this sample. The rearrangement links TRDV2 to TRDJ1; 10 nucleotides line up with TRDD3. Trimming removed 3 bases from V and 0 bases from J; junction bases left unmatched: 6. Germline assignment: CDR1 GEAIGNYY and CDR2 EKD. The CDR3 loop spans 16 amino acids. CDR3: CACDPLGGYDTDKLIF. CDR3 DNA: TGTGCCTGTGACCCGCTGGGGGGATACGACACCGATAAACTCATCTTT.

V is TRDV2 and J is TRDJ1; 8 nucleotides line up with TRDD3. The CDR3 is 18 residues long. The J segment lost 0 bases and the V segment lost 1 base, leaving 12 bases of the junction unmatched. Germline-derived CDR1 and CDR2 are GEAIGNYY and EKD. The CDR3 nucleotides are TGTGCCTGTGACACGTTGGTTACTGGGGGCCAGTACACCGATAAACTCATCTTT. Its translation: CACDTLVTGGQYTDKLIF.